The source of this TCR beta chain is a study of T cells in Graves' hyperthyroidism and ophthalmopathy. Thyroid ultrasound, orbital computed tomography, clinical symptoms, and serum thyroxine and TRAb underpinned diagnoses. The authors obtained PBMCs from about 9 ml of fresh peripheral blood. From RNA transcripts, TCR beta CDR3 regions were amplified. First-round RT-PCR of the TCR CDR3 relied on the HTBI primer set. One entry per CDR3 protein, called by TCRdb with MiXCR from the multiplex PCR reads. The table lists under 350,000 distinct CDR3 sequences, 21% of them singletons. Sequenced material: blood. The clonotype originates from a woman between 45 and 65 years old with Graves' hyperthyroidism.

CDR3 in amino acids: CSADRLLTEAFF. The CDR3 DNA follows: TGCAGTGCTGACAGGCTCCTAACTGAAGCTTTCTTT. The V call is TRBV20-1, the J call TRBJ1-1; possible D gene TRBD1, 6 bases. The CDR3 covers 12 residues. V was trimmed by 5 bases and J by 5 bases, leaving 12 bases between them. CDR1 DFQATT and CDR2 SNEGSKA come from the germline V gene (reference sequence).